The clone carrying this T cell receptor (beta chain) was counted at least ten times. The antigen is undetermined. Amplified TCR beta CDR3 regions derived from RNA transcripts. TCR CDR3 underwent first-round RT-PCR with the HTBI primer set. One entry per CDR3 protein, called by TCRdb with MiXCR from the multiplex PCR reads. This sample yields 270,000 or so distinct CDR3 sequences, of which about 15% are seen a single time; under 35% belongs to the top ten. Subjects aged 18 to 65 presented with newly diagnosed hyperthyroidism of less than 2 months' duration. Uncontrolled infection, other autoimmune disease, pregnancy or lactation led to exclusion. Isolation of PBMCs was performed on 9.5 to 10 ml fresh peripheral blood. Germline loops: CDR1 SGHTS, CDR2 YDEGEE. CDR3 length: 14 amino acids. Trimming removed 1 base from V and 1 base from J, with 6 bases in between. The sample is drawn from a study of T cells in Graves' hyperthyroidism and ophthalmopathy.

Notes on the study in general: Stable hyperthyroidism was separated from ophthalmopathy by a model based on 13 V-J features.

The chain uses TRBV5-8 and TRBJ1-5; D ambiguous. The sequencing input was blood. This clonotype originated in a woman aged 50 to 60 with Graves' hyperthyroidism that later progressed to Graves' ophthalmopathy. CDR3 region: CASSLRLSNQPQHF. The CDR3 DNA reads as TGTGCCAGCAGCTTGAGGCTAAGCAATCAGCCCCAGCATTTT.